The TCR beta chain under discussion was sequenced for a study of PD-L1 blockade in urothelial cancer. Unmatched junction bases numbered 16, after V lost 6 bases and J lost 9 bases. Germline CDR1 reads MNHNY; CDR2 reads SVGAGI (reference sequence). CDR3 length: 16 amino acids. Sequencing was performed with immunoSEQ multiplex PCR; in TCRdb, only in-frame clones are kept and a portion is missing. The repertoire has tens of thousands of clones, roughly 79% of them found once; the top ten carry roughly 5%. The time point is: pretreatment peripheral blood. The sequence derives from an older man with urothelial cancer. Here the sequenced sample was PBMCs, taken around atezolizumab (anti-PD-L1) treatment. The chain joins TRBV6-6 to TRBJ1-1, with 10 nucleotides matching TRBD1. This chain's CDR3 is CASSSITTGGHPQAFF. The CDR3 nucleotides read TGTGCCAGCAGCTCCATCACGACAGGGGGCCACCCCCAAGCTTTCTTT.